This T cell receptor (beta chain) was sequenced during a study of blood T cell repertoires in COVID-19. Study context: The United States, Italy and Spain provided the acute and convalescent COVID-19 samples.

The V end lost 0 bases, the J end lost 3 bases, and 11 bases lay between the germline ends. The CDR3 extends over 15 amino acids. CDR1 and CDR2 (germline): SGHTA, FQGTGA. Generated by immunoSEQ multiplex PCR, the TCRdb table keeps only in-frame clones and is missing some. The profile shows under 200,000 clones, about 86% of them singletons. V usage is TRBV7-3 and J usage is TRBJ1-2, with D hard to call. Sequencing input: peripheral blood. The sequence was collected from a woman in her 70s who had recovered from COVID-19. The CDR3 DNA reads as TGTGCCAGCAGCTTAACGGGTCGGGGAGACTATGGCTACACCTTC. Protein product: CASSLTGRGDYGYTF.